This paragraph covers one T cell receptor (beta chain) sequence. These data originate in a study of blood T cell repertoires in COVID-19. Study-wide context: T cells, B-cell-depleted T cells, or PBMCs provided the cDNA or gDNA that served as material.

Original handling: Nucleated cell number was recorded as an estimate derived from reference gene primer amplification. TCRdb keeps only in-frame clones here, not all; method: immunoSEQ multiplex PCR. That table furnishes V, J and clone size, whereas the DNA furnished D and trimming. The table shows 300,000 to 350,000 clones, with 75% to 90% occurring only once. Trimming removed 2 bases from V and 4 bases from J; junction bases left unmatched: 6. CDR3 length equals 15 residues. The germline V gene encodes CDR1 SGHVS and CDR2 FQNEAQ. Which cohort a participant joined came from the clinical history participants gave. Two negative PCRs, clearance, or symptom resolution were required of recovered Cohort 3 donors.

The clonotype originates from a young man who had recovered from COVID-19. Sequencing was done on a sample of PBMCs or T cells enriched from blood (not recorded which). This chain uses TRBV7-8 with TRBJ1-1; TRBD1 matches 8 bases. The CDR3 DNA sequence: TGTGCCAGCAGCTTATTTGACAGGGGAGGCACTGAAGCTTTCTTT. Protein sequence: CASSLFDRGGTEAFF.